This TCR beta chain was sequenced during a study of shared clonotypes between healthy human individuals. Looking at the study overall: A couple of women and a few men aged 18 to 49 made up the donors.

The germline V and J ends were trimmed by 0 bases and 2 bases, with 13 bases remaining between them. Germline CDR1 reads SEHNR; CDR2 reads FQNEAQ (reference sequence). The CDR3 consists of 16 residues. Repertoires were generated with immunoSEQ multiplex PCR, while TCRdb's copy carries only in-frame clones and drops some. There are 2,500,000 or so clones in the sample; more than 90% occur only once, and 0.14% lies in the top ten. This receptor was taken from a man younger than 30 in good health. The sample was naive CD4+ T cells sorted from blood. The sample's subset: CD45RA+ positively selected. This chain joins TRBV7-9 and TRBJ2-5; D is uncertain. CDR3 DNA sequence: TGTGCCAGCAGCTTAGCGCTTGGGGTCGTGCAAGAGACCCAGTACTTC. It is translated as CASSLALGVVQETQYF.